Sample share makes the clone carrying this T cell receptor beta chain medium-sized. This sample is part of a study of blood T cell repertoires in COVID-19. This CDR3 is 14 amino acids long. The germline V gene has CDR1 MDHEN and CDR2 SYDVKM. The germline V and J ends were trimmed by 7 bases and 5 bases, with 12 bases remaining between them. Measured with immunoSEQ multiplex PCR; TCRdb has only the in-frame clones, and not every one. This table holds 200,000 to 250,000 clones, 82% found once. The chain carries TRBV28 and TRBJ1-6; TRBD1 is a possible D gene (5 bases). The sample taken for sequencing was peripheral blood. This sequence was found in a woman between 35 and 50 years old with acute or convalescent COVID-19. This CDR3 is CASTSGGDNSPLHF. The CDR3 region has the DNA TGTGCCAGCACTTCAGGAGGGGATAATTCACCCCTCCACTTT.